This T cell receptor beta chain was captured in a study of graft-versus-host responses after intestinal transplantation. Background on the study: The study gave all recipients anti-thymocyte globulin induction, then tacrolimus and steroids for 2 to 3 years. Regarding the study as a whole: Early declines in HvG clones that occurred post-transplant were associated with peak circulating GvH clone levels.

Details on this clone: Its antigen remains unidentified.

The method was immunoSEQ multiplex PCR; TCRdb's version includes in-frame clones alone and lacks a portion of them. This sample has 80,000 to 95,000 clones; 90% to 95% occur once, and the top ten carry roughly 6%. Germline CDR1 SGDLS, CDR2 YYNGEE. V shed 2 bases and J shed 5 bases, with 5 bases lying between them. The CDR3 contains 12 residues. This rearrangement joins TRBV9 to TRBJ2-1; unclear D gene. Material: unstimulated CD8+ T cells sorted from spleen or lymph node cells, obtained before intestinal transplant. This TCR derives from a human donor who received an intestinal transplant. The CDR3 nucleotides are TGTGCCAGCAGCGTGACCGACAATGAGCAGTTCTTC. Protein product: CASSVTDNEQFF.